Listed here is a single TCR beta chain. Its antigen is currently unknown. The sample belongs to a study of cytomegalovirus exposure and HLA in healthy donors. PCR involved 60 Vbeta and 13 Jbeta primers. Repertoires were generated with immunoSEQ multiplex PCR, while TCRdb's copy carries only in-frame clones and drops some. This sample carries around 230,000 clones, around 78% of them seen once, and the ten largest clones take around 0.44%. Germline CDR1 is SGHVS and CDR2 is FQNEAQ. This CDR3 is built from 18 residues. With V trimmed by 2 bases and J by 0 bases, 10 bases remained unmatched. Overall study findings and caveats: A missense DCLRE1C variant was associated with V- and J-gene trimming of TCR beta chains in a later analysis, and an independent cohort replicated the association. Reported performance of the classifier showed diagnosis of cytomegalovirus status with high specificity and sensitivity. Later analysis reportedly placed an Asian-associated ancestry cluster below the approximately 680-donor mean in N-insertions.

The chain links TRBV7-8 to TRBJ2-7; TRBD2 matches 10 bases. This clonotype originated in a boy younger than 18 in good health and CMV-seronegative. Sequences were obtained from PBMCs. This CDR3 is CASSLMASGGITSYEQYF. The CDR3 bases are TGTGCCAGCAGCTTAATGGCTAGCGGGGGAATTACCTCCTACGAGCAGTACTTC. Variable domain in full (rest from reference TRBV7-8 and TRBJ2-7): GAGVSQSPRYKVAKRGQDVALRCDPISGHVSLFWYQQALGQGPEFLTYFQNEAQLDKSGLPSDRFFAERPEGSVSTLKIQRTQQEDSAVYLCASSLMASGGITSYEQYFGPGTRLTVT.